This passage covers 13 T cell receptor beta chains from one sample sequenced in a study of neurological immune-mediated disorders. One entry per CDR3 protein, called by TCRdb with MiXCR from the 5' RACE reads. The sample records tens of thousands of distinct CDR3 sequences, roughly 3.2% being singletons. Specimen: PBMCs. The receptor set was obtained from a woman aged 45-59 years with multiple sclerosis.

This clonotype was seen more than once but under ten times. The V gene is TRBV11-2, the J gene TRBJ1-1, with a possible D match to TRBD1 (6 bases). Trimming removed 7 bases at V and 0 bases at J, with 18 bases between. This CDR3 is 16 amino acids long. Germline V gives CDR1 SGHAT, CDR2 FQNNGV. The CDR3 loop is CASKLPYRDMNTEAFF. The CDR3 DNA is TGTGCCAGCAAGCTCCCTTACAGGGATATGAACACTGAAGCTTTCTTT.

This clonotype was observed many times. The genes are TRBV28 and TRBJ2-1; D unresolved. V was shortened by 5 bases and J by 8 bases, with 19 bases between the two germline ends. This CDR3 comprises 15 residues. The V gene's germline CDR1 is MDHEN and CDR2 SYDVKM. In DNA form, the CDR3 reads TGTGCCAGCAGTACCTCTCAGTCCGACTTCGATGAGCAGTTCTTC. Residues: CASSTSQSDFDEQFF.

The sample holds many counts of this clonotype. The chain joins TRBV5-1 to TRBJ1-4; perhaps TRBD1 as D (6 bases). Trimming cost V 2 bases and J 2 bases, with 19 bases left between them. The CDR3 spans 18 residues. Per germline, CDR1 SGHRS and CDR2 YFSETQ. The CDR3 DNA sequence: TGCGCCAGCAGCTTCCTGACCCCCAACAGGGTTACTAATGAAAAACTGTTTTTT. Residues: CASSFLTPNRVTNEKLFF.

In this sample, this clonotype turned up many times. The V gene is TRBV20-1, the J gene TRBJ2-2; no clear D. CDR3 size: 13 residues. CDR1 DFQATT and CDR2 SNEGSKA come from the germline V gene (reference sequence). V lost 5 bases and J lost 1, with 8 bases in between. CDR3 sequence: CSAYTGNTGELFF. CDR3 DNA: TGCAGTGCTTATACGGGGAACACCGGGGAGCTGTTTTTT.

This clonotype has a count of ten or more. The J gene is TRBJ2-3, the V gene TRBV20-1; 9 bases fit TRBD2. CDR1 DFQATT and CDR2 SNEGSKA come from the germline V gene (reference sequence). Trimming cost V 3 bases and J 2 bases; bases outside gene matches: 9. This CDR3 has 16 amino acids. The chain's CDR3 is CSASEAAGGYTDTQYF. The CDR3 nucleotides read TGCAGTGCTAGTGAGGCGGCGGGGGGGTACACAGATACGCAGTATTTT.

This clonotype was seen ten or more times. This rearrangement joins TRBV7-3 to TRBJ1-2, with 10 positions matching TRBD1. The CDR3 is 15 residues long. The V segment lost 4 bases and the J segment 8 bases; nucleotides outside the gene matches: 10. Germline CDR1 and CDR2: SGHTA and FQGTGA. This CDR3 is CASSSSRDRGGGYTF. As DNA, the CDR3 is TGTGCCAGCAGCTCGTCCCGGGACAGGGGAGGAGGCTACACCTTC.

The sample holds many counts of this clonotype. J is TRBJ1-4 and V is TRBV15, with D perhaps matching TRBD1 (5 bases). This CDR3 comprises 16 residues. The germline CDR1 and CDR2 sequences are LNHNV and YYDKDF (reference sequence). Between the trimmed V and J ends, which lost 0 bases and 7 bases, there was a span of 15 bases. The CDR3 bases are TGTGCCACCAGCAGAGATCGGGGCATATCGGGTGAAAAACTGTTTTTT. Translating gives CATSRDRGISGEKLFF.

This clonotype has ten or more counts. The chain joins TRBV12-5 to TRBJ1-3, with D perhaps matching TRBD1 (5 bases). This CDR3 spans 11 amino acids. V shed 3 bases and J shed 16 bases, with 13 bases lying between them. The germline gives CDR1 LGHNT, CDR2 FRNRAP. CDR3 sequence reads: CASGLGPWGYF. CDR3 sequence (DNA): TGTGCTAGTGGTTTAGGTCCCTGGGGGTATTTT.

This clonotype was counted at least ten times. The chain is built from TRBV6-2 or TRBV6-3 and TRBJ1-6; 9 bases fit TRBD1. Trimming cost V 6 bases and J 5 bases; bases outside gene matches: 5. Per the germline V gene, CDR1 is MNHEY and CDR2 is SVGEGT. The CDR3 extends over 15 amino acids. The DNA for the CDR3 is TGTGCCAGCAGCAGACAGGGGGTTCATAATTCACCCCTCCACTTT. This sequence encodes CASSRQGVHNSPLHF.

This clonotype was observed at least ten times. The V gene is TRBV5-1, the J gene TRBJ1-2, with TRBD1 matching over 7 bases. The CDR3 has 13 residues. Germline V gene lookup returns CDR1 SGHRS and CDR2 YFSETQ. Unmatched junction bases numbered 6, after V lost 4 bases and J lost 6 bases. CDR3 sequence reads: CASSPTGEDGYTF. The CDR3 region has the DNA TGCGCCAGCAGCCCAACAGGGGAAGATGGCTACACCTTC.

This clonotype was observed many times. V gene TRBV7-9 combines with J gene TRBJ2-3; 7 bases map to TRBD2. J was trimmed by 2 bases and V by 7 bases; bases with no gene match: 6. In germline, CDR1 is SEHNR, CDR2 FQNEAQ (reference sequence). This CDR3 region has 14 residues. The CDR3, as DNA: TGTGCCAGCAACGGGGGGACGTTCACAGATACGCAGTATTTT. Amino acid sequence: CASNGGTFTDTQYF.

This clonotype was detected ten times or more. The chain carries TRBV20-1 and TRBJ2-5, with 12 bases matching TRBD2. Trimming removed 4 bases from V and 5 bases from J; junction bases left unmatched: 5. CDR1 and CDR2 (germline): DFQATT, SNEGSKA (reference sequence). The CDR3 has 14 residues. The CDR3: CSATSGGAGETQYF. In DNA, the CDR3 is TGCAGTGCTACTAGCGGGGGGGCCGGGGAGACCCAGTACTTC.

This clonotype was seen many times. CDR3 region: CASSQSPGEQGLLHF. CDR3 in DNA: TGCGCCAGCAGCCAATCCCCGGGGGAACAGGGACTCCTCCACTTT. V is TRBV4-1 and J is TRBJ1-6; D is perhaps TRBD1 (6 bases). V lost 2 bases, J lost 15 bases, and 20 bases lay in between. CDR1 and CDR2 from the germline V gene are MGHRA and YSYEKL. The CDR3 is 15 residues long.